These 22 T cell receptor beta chains originate from one sample sequenced in a study of cytomegalovirus exposure and HLA in healthy donors. The method was immunoSEQ multiplex PCR; TCRdb's version includes in-frame clones alone and lacks a portion of them. The profile shows fewer than 250,000 clones, approximately 88% of them singletons. Sequences were obtained from PBMCs. These receptors all come from a woman aged 30 to 39 in good health and CMV-seropositive.

This chain connects TRBV30 to TRBJ1-5, with D possibly TRBD1 on 6 matching bases. This CDR3 is 16 amino acids long. Germline V gene data show CDR1 as GTSNPN and CDR2 as SVGIG (reference sequence). V was trimmed by 2 bases and J by 4 bases, leaving 18 bases between them. The DNA for the CDR3 is TGTGCCTGGAGTTCGCGGACAGCTTTACAGAATCAGCCCCAGCATTTT. Translated: CAWSSRTALQNQPQHF.

The chain combines TRBV27 with TRBJ1-1; no definite D call. Trimming cost V 5 bases and J 7 bases, with 20 bases left between them. The V gene's germline CDR1 is MNHEY and CDR2 SMNVEV (reference sequence). There are 15 residues in the CDR3. In DNA form, the CDR3 reads TGTGCCAGCAGTCACCCAGAGGCGGACCGATATGAAGCTTTCTTT. This gives the protein CASSHPEADRYEAFF.

Written as DNA, the CDR3 is TGTGCCAGCAGCGACGGGGTTCCCTACAATGAGCAGTTCTTC. Protein: CASSDGVPYNEQFF. V and J are TRBV9 and TRBJ2-1; D is perhaps TRBD2 (5 bases). From germline, CDR1 is SGDLS and CDR2 YYNGEE. Trimming took off 3 bases at V and 2 bases at J, with 9 bases between the two ends. CDR3 length equals 14 residues.

This clone occurred once. The chain has TRBV7-6 and TRBJ2-1; D unclear. This CDR3 has 15 amino acids. CDR1 and CDR2 from the germline V gene are SGHVS and FNYEAQ. V was trimmed by 4 bases and J by 3 bases, leaving 13 bases between them. In DNA, the CDR3 is TGTGCCAGCAGCTACGTCGGAGAAAGCTACAATGAGCAGTTCTTC. Translating gives CASSYVGESYNEQFF.

The V gene is TRBV13, the J gene TRBJ1-1; D perhaps matches TRBD1 (5 bases). The CDR3 sequence is 14 residues long. Germline V gene data show CDR1 as PRHDT and CDR2 as FYEKMQ (reference sequence). V was pared by 5 bases and J by 4 bases, with 14 bases between. The CDR3 is CASSDRQRGTEAFF. The CDR3 DNA sequence: TGTGCCAGCAGCGATCGACAGAGAGGCACTGAAGCTTTCTTT.

This clone was seen once. This chain joins TRBV29-1 and TRBJ2-2; TRBD1 might be the D (6 bases). Trimming pared 7 bases from V and 5 bases from J, leaving 14 bases between. Germline V gene data show CDR1 as SQVTM and CDR2 as ANQGSEA. There are 13 residues in the CDR3. The CDR3 DNA sequence: TGCAGCGCCAGGACAGCCACAACCGGGGAGCTGTTTTTT. Translation gives CSARTATTGELFF.

The chain uses TRBV27 and TRBJ1-1; TRBD1 is a possible D gene (6 bases). Germline V CDR1 and CDR2: MNHEY, SMNVEV (reference sequence). Between the trimmed V and J ends, which lost 8 bases and 3 bases, there was a span of 19 bases. CDR3 length: 15 amino acids. Here the CDR3 DNA reads TGTGCCAGCCGCTTGGGGGTCGGGGGCCACACTGAAGCTTTCTTT. This codes for CASRLGVGGHTEAFF.

Only one count was recorded for this clone. This chain joins TRBV7-8 and TRBJ1-2; D is perhaps TRBD1 (5 bases). The V and J ends lost 2 bases and 3 bases respectively, with 16 bases between them. Germline CDR1 reads SGHVS; CDR2 reads FQNEAQ. The length of the CDR3 is 16 residues. As DNA, the CDR3 is TGTGCCAGCAGCTTATCGGGTAGGGGAAAATACTATGGCTACACCTTC. This encodes CASSLSGRGKYYGYTF.

This sequence joins TRBV4-2 and TRBJ2-7, with 7 positions matching TRBD2. CDR1 LGHNA and CDR2 YNFKEQ come from the germline V gene. The trim removed 3 bases at V and 3 bases at J, leaving 8 bases unmatched. This CDR3 has 15 amino acids. The DNA of the CDR3 is TGTGCCAGCAGCCAGGACGGCGGGGGTAACTACGAGCAGTACTTC. The encoded protein is CASSQDGGGNYEQYF.

This clone was picked up one time. The rearrangement uses TRBV11-3 and TRBJ2-1, with D unclear. CDR3 length: 13 residues. CDR1 and CDR2 from the germline V gene are SGHNT and YENEEA. V shed 3 bases and J shed 2 bases, with 5 bases lying between them. The CDR3 region has the DNA TGTGCCAGCAGCTTTGCGACCTACAATGAGCAGTTCTTC. This encodes CASSFATYNEQFF.

The V call is TRBV13, the J call TRBJ1-1; 7 positions match TRBD1. The trim removed 5 bases at V and 8 bases at J, leaving 8 bases unmatched. The CDR3 is made up of 13 amino acids. Looked up from germline, CDR1 is PRHDT and CDR2 is FYEKMQ (reference sequence). The CDR3 loop reads CASSHRTGREAFF. In DNA, the CDR3 is TGTGCCAGCAGCCACCGGACAGGTAGAGAAGCTTTCTTT.

This clone was seen only once. The rearrangement uses TRBV18 and TRBJ1-1; no clear D. The V end was cut by 7 bases, the J end by 2 bases, with 14 bases between. This CDR3 spans 14 amino acids. Germline values: CDR1 KGHSH, CDR2 LQKENI. As DNA, the CDR3 is TGTGCCAGCTTCCGGGGTTCACTAAACACTGAAGCTTTCTTT. Amino acid sequence: CASFRGSLNTEAFF.

This chain links TRBV6-1 with TRBJ1-1; D is perhaps TRBD1 (5 bases). V was clipped by 6 bases and J by 4 bases, with 12 bases between them. CDR1 and CDR2 (germline): MNHNS, SASEGT. The CDR3 runs to 13 residues. The CDR3 DNA reads TGTGCCAGCAGCGGAGGGGCTGTCACTGAAGCTTTCTTT. Translated: CASSGGAVTEAFF.

The chain employs TRBV5-1 and TRBJ2-7; D is ambiguous. Trimming left V 4 bases short and J 3 bases short, with 5 bases between. The CDR3 runs 11 residues. Germline V lookup: CDR1 SGHRS, CDR2 YFSETQ. The CDR3 sequence is CASSTLYEQYF. CDR3 in DNA: TGCGCCAGCAGCACTCTCTACGAGCAGTACTTC.

The rearrangement joins TRBV20-1 to TRBJ1-2; D is unclear. Germline values: CDR1 DFQATT, CDR2 SNEGSKA (reference sequence). This CDR3 is 11 amino acids long. Trimming left V 7 bases short and J 2 bases short, with 8 bases between. The CDR3 DNA follows: TGCAGTGGTCGATCCAACTATGGCTACACCTTC. Translated, it gives CSGRSNYGYTF.

The V and J genes are TRBV30 and TRBJ1-2; D not resolved. V dropped 5 bases and J dropped 6 bases, with 16 bases sitting between them. The CDR3 spans 13 residues. Germline lookup yields CDR1 GTSNPN and CDR2 SVGIG (reference sequence). This CDR3 reads CAWSGPLSDGYTF. Here the CDR3 DNA reads TGTGCCTGGTCCGGGCCATTGTCGGATGGCTACACCTTC.

As for this clone: This specimen includes other DNA sequences encoding the same CDR3. This chain's CDR3 is CASSRQNTEAFF. DNA for the CDR3: TGTGCCAGCAGCCGACAGAACACTGAAGCTTTCTTT. The V call is TRBV11-2, the J call TRBJ1-1; D gene unclear. The ends were cut back, 5 bases at V and 1 base at J, with 5 bases in the middle. Germline V CDR1 and CDR2: SGHAT, FQNNGV. The CDR3 totals 12 residues.

The chain is built from TRBV13 and TRBJ1-2; D is possibly TRBD1 (5 bases). V was shortened by 5 bases and J by 4 bases, with 11 bases between the two germline ends. The germline CDR1 and CDR2 sequences are PRHDT and FYEKMQ (reference sequence). The CDR3 has 13 residues. CDR3 protein: CASSPVGGYGYTF. The CDR3 nucleotides read TGTGCCAGCAGCCCTGTCGGGGGCTATGGCTACACCTTC.

The chain uses TRBV6-6 and TRBJ1-2, with TRBD1 matching 8 bases. CDR3 length: 14 residues. Losses at the gene ends were 2 bases for V and 8 bases for J; bases not matched to a gene: 7. Germline CDR1 MNHNY, CDR2 SVGAGI (reference sequence). The CDR3 nucleotides read TGTGCCAGCAGTTACCCAGGACAGGGCAGCGGCTACACCTTC. Encoded protein: CASSYPGQGSGYTF.

This chain's CDR3 is CASSLRATGAPYEQYF. The CDR3 nucleotides read TGTGCCAGCAGTTTACGAGCGACAGGGGCCCCCTACGAGCAGTACTTC. The chain recombines TRBV27 with TRBJ2-7, with 8 bases lining up with TRBD1. Germline V gene lookup returns CDR1 MNHEY and CDR2 SMNVEV (reference sequence). Losses at the gene ends were 2 bases for V and 2 bases for J; bases not matched to a gene: 8. The CDR3 is 16 amino acids.

The chain couples TRBV7-9 to TRBJ1-2; D is ambiguous. The V gene lost 2 bases and the J gene lost 14 bases, with 9 bases spanning the gap. The CDR3 contains 10 residues. CDR1 is SEHNR, CDR2 FQNEAQ, per germline (reference sequence). CDR3 coding DNA: TGTGCCAGCAGCTTACCTGCTAAAACCTTC. Protein: CASSLPAKTF.

This chain connects TRBV2 to TRBJ1-1, with 9 nucleotides matching TRBD1. The germline gives CDR1 SNHLY, CDR2 FYNNEI. V trimming: 7 bases; J trimming: 10 bases; junction bases outside the gene matches: 7. This CDR3 is 12 amino acids long. The CDR3 DNA is TGTGCCAGCATGAACAGGGGGCTCGGAGCTTTCTTT. This gives the protein CASMNRGLGAFF.